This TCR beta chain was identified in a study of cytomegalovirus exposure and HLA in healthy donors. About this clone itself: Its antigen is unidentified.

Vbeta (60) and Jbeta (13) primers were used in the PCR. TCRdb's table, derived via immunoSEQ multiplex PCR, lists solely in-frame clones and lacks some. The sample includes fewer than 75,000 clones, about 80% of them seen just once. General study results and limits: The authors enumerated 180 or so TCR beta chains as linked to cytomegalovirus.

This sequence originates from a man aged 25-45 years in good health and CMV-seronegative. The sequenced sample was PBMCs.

The CDR3 sequence is CASSYWIQGAYEQYF. Written as DNA, the CDR3 is TGTGCCAGCAGTTACTGGATACAGGGGGCCTACGAGCAGTACTTC. This chain joins TRBV6-5 and TRBJ2-7, with 8 nucleotides matching TRBD1. The CDR3 runs 15 residues. J was trimmed by 2 bases and V by 1 base; bases with no gene match: 4. Germline CDR1 MNHEY, CDR2 SVGAGI.